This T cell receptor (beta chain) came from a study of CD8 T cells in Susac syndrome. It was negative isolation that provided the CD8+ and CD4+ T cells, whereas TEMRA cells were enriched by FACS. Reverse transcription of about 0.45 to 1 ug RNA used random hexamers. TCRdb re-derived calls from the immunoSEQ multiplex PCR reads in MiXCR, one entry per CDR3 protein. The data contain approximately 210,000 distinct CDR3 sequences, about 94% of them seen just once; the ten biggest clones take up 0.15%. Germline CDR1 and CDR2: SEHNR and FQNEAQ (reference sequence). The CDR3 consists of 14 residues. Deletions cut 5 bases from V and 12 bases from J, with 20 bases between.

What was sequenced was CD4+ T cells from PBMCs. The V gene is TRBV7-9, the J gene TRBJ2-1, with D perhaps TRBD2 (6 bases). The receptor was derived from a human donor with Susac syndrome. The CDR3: CASSPRRENPWQFF. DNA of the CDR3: TGTGCCAGCAGCCCCCGACGGGAGAACCCCTGGCAGTTCTTC.